This T cell receptor (beta chain) was captured in a study of spatial heterogeneity in lung cancer. Study context: The donor population consisted of approximately 79 patients with untreated, early-stage non-small cell lung cancer.

The CDR3 extends over 15 amino acids. CDR1 and CDR2 (germline): SQVTM, ANQGSEA. V was clipped by 4 bases and J by 2 bases; unmatched bases: 6. TCRdb ran MiXCR on the 5' RACE reads and lists one entry per CDR3 protein. The sample records more than 95,000 distinct CDR3 sequences, 10% to 15% being singletons. Time point given: blood at routine non-recurrence follow-up after resection. Whole RNA came from tumor, nontumor lung or frozen PBMC and was sequenced without being sorted. There are a few counts of this clonotype. This receptor was taken from a male donor with early-stage non-small cell lung cancer. This chain links TRBV29-1 with TRBJ2-1; 9 bases are a match to TRBD2. The source material was PBMCs, sampled at follow-up. CDR3 nucleotide sequence: TGCAGCGTTGCCGAGATAGCGGGGGCCTACAATGAGCAGTTCTTC. Its translation is CSVAEIAGAYNEQFF.